Given below is one T cell receptor beta chain in context. Its target antigen remains unknown. It has no much larger one-base neighbor in the sample; base qualities were not kept. The collaborating institutions used their own protocols to collect whole blood in K2EDTA tubes. For TCRbeta analysis, collaborators shipped samples as frozen whole blood, isolated PBMCs, or DNA extracted from either of those sample types. CDR1 MNHEY and CDR2 SMNVEV were looked up in the germline V gene (reference sequence). Including cysteine and phenylalanine, the CDR3 has 15 amino acids. Just CDR3 DNA is preserved here, 45 bases in frame from base 1. V trim: 5 bases; J trim: 1 base; unmatched bases: 3. These data come from a study of blood T cell repertoires in COVID-19 (dated by TCRdb to 2018 to 2021). In the study overall: Collaborator samples came from the United States, Italy and Spain and covered acute and convalescent phases of COVID-19. The dataset comprised deeply sampled blood TCRbeta repertoires from subjects exposed to, actively infected with, or recovered from COVID-19. The repertoires were released in a freely available public database intended as a resource for research on the immune response to SARS-CoV-2. The samples were drawn from the first 160 participants of the ongoing ImmuneRACE study and from over 950 subjects provided by 6 global collaborators. A de-identified subject ID, COVID-19 status, age in years and sex were almost always included in the sample metadata. Where available, HLA class I and class II types were taken from metadata supplied by the sample provider and were not determined by assay-based typing. The material from the prospective study consisted of cDNA or gDNA derived from T cells, B-cell-depleted T cells, or PBMCs. The study at large found these results: The quantity of clinical and demographic metadata differed by source and by participant and was supplied without curation.

TCRbeta CDR3 regions were amplified from genomic DNA by means of the immunoSEQ Assay, a bias-controlled multiplex PCR. The authors processed their data as follows. The number of nucleated cells in each sample was estimated from the amplification of reference gene primers within the assay. Sequence reads were collapsed and filtered to measure the absolute abundance of every unique TCRbeta CDR3 rearrangement. For each sample, productive Simpson clonality was calculated as the square root of Simpson's diversity index across productive rearrangements. Not all clones reach the TCRdb copy of this immuneACCESS table, which keeps in-frame sequences only. Checked studies attribute under half of the gap to unresolved V genes and leave the rest unexplained. The V and J calls and clone size are taken from that table; D and trimming were inferred from the DNA. The sample has roughly 100,000 clones on record, 80% to 90% of them singletons. The ten largest make up 8.5% to 14% of the sample.

The source is a man at least 80 years old with acute or convalescent COVID-19. The receptor chain draws on TRBV27 and TRBJ1-4; the central 8 bases match TRBD1. Sample: peripheral blood. Read as DNA, the sequence is TGTGCCAGCAGTAGGACAGGGTTAACTAATGAAAAACTGTTTTTT. Its translation reads: CASSRTGLTNEKLFF.